The 31 T cell receptor beta chains given below trace back to one sample, sequenced in a study of shared clonotypes between healthy human individuals. TCRdb's copy holds only in-frame clones and misses some; the assay was immunoSEQ multiplex PCR. Among about 2.3 million clones listed, about nine tenths were seen once. Sequencing was done on a sample of naive CD4+ T cells from PBMCs. The subset here: CD45RA+ positively selected. Every receptor here comes from a man aged 18 to 35 in good health. Some clones in this sample may be carry-over from other donors' samples.

The rearrangement joins TRBV2 to TRBJ2-5, with D possibly being TRBD1 or TRBD2 (5 bases each). This CDR3 is 14 amino acids long. Between the trimmed V and J ends, which lost 5 bases and 1 base, there was a span of 11 bases. CDR1 is SNHLY and CDR2 is FYNNEI in the germline V gene. The CDR3 sequence is CASSPMGTQETQYF. The CDR3 DNA is TGTGCCAGCAGTCCTATGGGGACCCAAGAGACCCAGTACTTC.

CDR3: CASSLQKLQVVTGELFF. The CDR3 region has the DNA TGTGCCAGCAGCCTCCAAAAGTTGCAAGTGGTCACCGGGGAGCTGTTTTTT. The gene calls are TRBV7-2 and TRBJ2-2; D is undetermined. The V end was cut by 5 bases, the J end by 4 bases, with 20 bases between. Germline values: CDR1 SGHTA, CDR2 FQGNSA. There are 17 residues in the CDR3.

Written as DNA, the CDR3 is TGTGCCAGCAGTCCTTCCCGGGACAGGGTCTACGAGCAGTACTTC. As protein: CASSPSRDRVYEQYF. The J gene is TRBJ2-7, the V gene TRBV27, with TRBD1 identical over 9 bases. There are 15 residues in the CDR3. Germline CDR1 is MNHEY and CDR2 is SMNVEV (reference sequence). Trimming removed 5 bases from V and 3 bases from J; junction bases left unmatched: 8.

To note about this clone: Other DNA sequences of this sample code for an identical CDR3. The J gene is TRBJ2-3, the V gene TRBV7-9; the match to TRBD2 covers 8 bases. V gave up 4 bases and J gave up 1 base; unmatched junction bases: 4. This CDR3 has 15 residues. Per the germline V gene, CDR1 is SEHNR and CDR2 is FQNEAQ (reference sequence). For the CDR3, the DNA is TGTGCCAGCAGCTCGGGACTAGGGGGCACAGATACGCAGTATTTT. It is translated as CASSSGLGGTDTQYF.

This clone was recorded a few times. The chain links TRBV10-3 to TRBJ1-5, with D possibly matching TRBD1 (5 bases). Looked up from germline, CDR1 is ENHRY and CDR2 is SYGVKD. The V and J ends lost 10 bases and 2 bases respectively, with 9 bases between them. The CDR3 has 12 residues. CDR3 sequence: CATGTRNQPQHF. CDR3 nucleotides: TGTGCCACCGGGACTCGCAATCAGCCCCAGCATTTT.

The rearrangement links TRBV9 to TRBJ2-1; D remains unclear. Per the germline V gene, CDR1 is SGDLS and CDR2 is YYNGEE. V was pared by 2 bases and J by 5 bases, with 11 bases between. The CDR3 sequence is 14 residues long. CDR3 sequence reads: CASSVSTDHNEQFF. The CDR3 nucleotides are TGTGCCAGCAGCGTCTCTACTGACCACAATGAGCAGTTCTTC.

This chain links TRBV7-2 with TRBJ2-5; D is unclear. Germline CDR1 SGHTA, CDR2 FQGNSA. Trimming pared 3 bases from V and 2 bases from J, leaving 7 bases between. There are 13 residues in the CDR3. The CDR3 sequence: CASSFSKQETQYF. The CDR3, as DNA: TGTGCCAGCAGCTTTTCCAAACAAGAGACCCAGTACTTC.

As to this clone: The sample carries other DNA sequences with the same CDR3. The rearrangement links TRBV7-9 to TRBJ1-1; D not resolved. The CDR3 loop spans 13 amino acids. Trimming shortened V by 4 bases and J by 2 bases, and 8 bases separated the two germline ends. Looked up from germline, CDR1 is SEHNR and CDR2 is FQNEAQ (reference sequence). In DNA form, the CDR3 reads TGTGCCAGCAGCTCCACAGTAAACACTGAAGCTTTCTTT. The encoded protein is CASSSTVNTEAFF.

This chain links TRBV21-1 with TRBJ2-7; TRBD2, the D gene given by the table, was not confirmed from the DNA. TRBV21-1 is shown as a pseudogene. The CDR3 is 18 amino acids. The CDR3 DNA is TGTGCCAGCAGCACGAAGCTGACTAGCGGGAGGGAAATTTACGAGCAGTACTTC. Protein: CASSTKLTSGREIYEQYF.

In its sample, this clone was seen once. V gene TRBV19 combines with J gene TRBJ1-4; D is perhaps TRBD1 (6 bases). CDR3 length equals 13 residues. Germline V CDR1 and CDR2: LNHDA, SQIVND (reference sequence). Trimming cost V 8 bases and J 6 bases, with 13 bases left between them. In DNA, the CDR3 is TGTGCCAGTGCCGCGGGGGCGGATGAAAAACTGTTTTTT. Translating it yields CASAAGADEKLFF.

The chain combines TRBV10-3 with TRBJ1-1; D is ambiguous. The CDR3 has 12 amino acids. V dropped 3 bases and J dropped 8 bases, with 10 bases sitting between them. CDR1 is ENHRY, CDR2 SYGVKD, per germline. CDR3 in amino acids: CAISDTESEAFF. CDR3 coding DNA: TGTGCCATCAGTGATACAGAAAGCGAAGCTTTCTTT.

The chain couples TRBV15 to TRBJ2-1, with 9 bases matching TRBD2. Looked up from germline, CDR1 is LNHNV and CDR2 is YYDKDF (reference sequence). V shed 3 bases and J 6 bases; nucleotides not matched to a gene: 9. This CDR3 spans 16 amino acids. In DNA, the CDR3 is TGTGCCACCAGCAGGCACTGGGCGGGAGGGTTCAATGAGCAGTTCTTC. It encodes CATSRHWAGGFNEQFF.

V usage is TRBV10-3 and J usage is TRBJ2-5, with a possible D match to TRBD2 (6 bases). Trimming took 4 bases from V and 2 from J, leaving 14 bases between them. This CDR3 has 15 amino acids. The germline CDR1 and CDR2 sequences are ENHRY and SYGVKD. Here the CDR3 reads CAISAGVASQETQYF. CDR3 DNA sequence: TGTGCCATCAGTGCGGGGGTGGCGAGTCAAGAGACCCAGTACTTC.

To note about this clone: Other nucleotide sequences from this sample produce the same CDR3. The J gene is TRBJ2-3, the V gene TRBV19; 9 bases are shared with TRBD1. The CDR3 covers 13 residues. V shed 9 bases, J shed 3 bases, and the junction held 4 bases outside the gene matches. CDR1 is LNHDA and CDR2 is SQIVND in the germline V gene (reference sequence). The CDR3 nucleotides are TGTGCCAGCAGGGACAGGGCTACAGATACGCAGTATTTT. Translation: CASRDRATDTQYF. The whole variable domain, filled in from reference TRBV19 and TRBJ2-3, reads DGGITQSPKYLFRKEGQNVTLSCEQNLNHDAMYWYRQDPGQGLRLIYYSQIVNDFQKGDIAEGYSVSREKKESFPLTVTSAQKNPTAFYLCASRDRATDTQYFGPGTRLTVL.

The chain carries TRBV28 and TRBJ2-3; 11 bases match TRBD2. The CDR3 contains 16 residues. Germline CDR1 MDHEN, CDR2 SYDVKM. J was trimmed by 1 base and V by 3 bases; bases with no gene match: 3. In DNA form, the CDR3 reads TGTGCCAGCAGTTTGTCACTAGCGGGAGGCACAGATACGCAGTATTTT. This encodes CASSLSLAGGTDTQYF.

Concerning this clone: The sample contains more than one DNA sequence encoding this CDR3. V gene TRBV6-6 combines with J gene TRBJ2-7, with 7 bases lining up with TRBD2. Germline lookup yields CDR1 MNHNY and CDR2 SVGAGI (reference sequence). This CDR3 spans 15 amino acids. V shed 0 bases, J shed 1 base, and the junction held 3 bases outside the gene matches. The CDR3: CASSYSGAGSYEQYF. The CDR3 region has the DNA TGTGCCAGCAGTTACTCGGGAGCGGGGTCCTACGAGCAGTACTTC.

The genes are TRBV6-6 and TRBJ1-4, with D perhaps TRBD1 (5 bases). Deletions cut 6 bases from V and 8 bases from J, with 19 bases between. Germline V lookup: CDR1 MNHNY, CDR2 SVGAGI (reference sequence). The CDR3 extends over 15 amino acids. The CDR3 here is CASSHRRGLEEKLFF. The CDR3, as DNA: TGTGCCAGCAGCCACCGGCGGGGCTTAGAGGAAAAACTGTTTTTT.

This chain connects TRBV4-1 to TRBJ2-1, with 8 bases that match TRBD2. The CDR3 spans 17 residues. CDR1 MGHRA and CDR2 YSYEKL come from the germline V gene. V was pared by 2 bases and J by 6 bases, with 12 bases of the junction left unmatched. The CDR3 DNA follows: TGCGCCAGCAGCCAATCTAGGACTAGCAGAAACGTCAATGAGCAGTTCTTC. Its translation is CASSQSRTSRNVNEQFF.

On this clone: The sample has other DNA sequences that encode this CDR3 too. The chain combines TRBV7-8 with TRBJ1-1; possible D gene TRBD1, 5 bases. Trimming left V 1 base short and J 0 bases short, with 9 bases between. The CDR3 covers 15 residues. CDR1 and CDR2 from the germline V gene are SGHVS and FQNEAQ. The CDR3 spells CASSLGGGMNTEAFF. The CDR3 region has the DNA TGTGCCAGCAGCTTAGGGGGGGGAATGAACACTGAAGCTTTCTTT.

The J gene is TRBJ2-7, the V gene TRBV30; TRBD1 agrees at 12 bases. Per the germline V gene, CDR1 is GTSNPN and CDR2 is SVGIG (reference sequence). The V and J ends lost 2 bases and 4 bases, in that order; junction bases with no gene match: 6. This CDR3 spans 15 amino acids. The CDR3 sequence: CAWSHGTGGWYEQYF. The CDR3 coding sequence is TGTGCCTGGAGTCATGGGACAGGGGGCTGGTACGAGCAGTACTTC.

J is TRBJ2-3 and V is TRBV5-6, with D possibly TRBD2 on 5 matching bases. V dropped 2 bases and J dropped 6 bases, with 16 bases sitting between them. The CDR3 loop spans 15 amino acids. Looked up from germline, CDR1 is SGHDT and CDR2 is YYEEEE. Here the CDR3 reads CASSFRTGPPDTQYF. The CDR3 DNA sequence: TGTGCCAGCAGCTTTCGGACTGGGCCACCGGATACGCAGTATTTT.

The J gene is TRBJ1-2, the V gene TRBV18, with TRBD1 identical over 9 bases. This CDR3 contains 16 residues. The germline V gene encodes CDR1 KGHSH and CDR2 LQKENI. V lost 2 bases, J lost 3 bases, and 7 bases stayed unmatched. The CDR3 DNA is TGTGCCAGCTCACCATCAGGACAGGGGAGTGACTATGGCTACACCTTC. This translates into CASSPSGQGSDYGYTF. Combining the CDR3 with reference TRBV18 and TRBJ1-2 gives the whole variable domain NAGVMQNPRHLVRRRGQEARLRCSPMKGHSHVYWYRQLPEEGLKFMVYLQKENIIDESGMPKERFSAEFPKEGPSILRIQQVVRGDSAAYFCASSPSGQGSDYGYTFGSGTRLTVV.

J is TRBJ2-1 and V is TRBV2; D might be TRBD2 (6 bases). V lost 5 bases to trimming and J lost 3 bases, with 17 bases between them. This CDR3 is 16 amino acids long. In germline, CDR1 is SNHLY, CDR2 FYNNEI. CDR3 nucleotide sequence: TGTGCCAGCAGTCATTTGTCCGGGACTTTCTACAATGAGCAGTTCTTC. It yields the protein CASSHLSGTFYNEQFF.

DNA of the CDR3: TGTGCCAGTAGTATAGATCGGCCGGGTTTACTGCTCAGCTCCTACGAGCAGTACTTC. This codes for CASSIDRPGLLLSSYEQYF. The chain recombines TRBV19 with TRBJ2-7; the D is unclear. Germline assignment: CDR1 LNHDA and CDR2 SQIVND (reference sequence). The V and J ends lost 0 bases and 0 bases respectively, with 21 bases between them. This CDR3 is 19 amino acids long.

This clone was counted a few times. The gene calls are TRBV28 and TRBJ2-1; TRBD1 or TRBD2 may be the D gene (5 bases each). Trimming shortened V by 8 bases and J by 10 bases, and 12 bases separated the two germline ends. Germline V lookup: CDR1 MDHEN, CDR2 SYDVKM. The CDR3 extends over 11 amino acids. The chain's CDR3 is CASGTGTEQFF. The CDR3 DNA sequence: TGTGCCAGCGGAACCGGGACCGAGCAGTTCTTC.

About this clone itself: This specimen includes other DNA sequences encoding the same CDR3. The chain links TRBV18 to TRBJ2-7; D call uncertain. V lost 3 bases to trimming and J lost 1 base, with 10 bases between them. Germline CDR1 reads KGHSH; CDR2 reads LQKENI. The length of the CDR3 is 14 residues. CDR3 sequence reads: CASSPRTASYEQYF. Here the CDR3 DNA reads TGTGCCAGCTCACCGAGGACGGCTTCCTACGAGCAGTACTTC.

The V gene is TRBV7-7, the J gene TRBJ1-2; 10 bases align to TRBD1. The CDR3 consists of 16 residues. V shed 4 bases, J shed 7 bases, and the junction held 12 bases outside the gene matches. Germline CDR1 and CDR2: SSHAT and FNYEAQ (reference sequence). The CDR3 nucleotides read TGTGCCAGCAGCTGGGACAGGGGAAGGCTTCTATTTGGCTACACCTTC. Amino acids: CASSWDRGRLLFGYTF.

CDR3 nucleotide sequence: TGCGCCAGCAGCCAAATTGGGGCGCCCCAGTACTTC. Protein product: CASSQIGAPQYF. This chain connects TRBV4-1 to TRBJ2-5, with a possible D match to TRBD1 (5 bases). CDR1 MGHRA and CDR2 YSYEKL come from the germline V gene. The ends were cut back, 2 bases at V and 9 bases at J, with 10 bases in the middle. CDR3 length: 12 amino acids.

This clone was counted a single time. The chain has TRBV5-6 and TRBJ1-3; no definite D call. This CDR3 region has 11 residues. Germline lookup yields CDR1 SGHDT and CDR2 YYEEEE. Trimming removed 4 bases from V and 4 bases from J, with 3 bases in between. CDR3: CASSVGNTIYF. In nucleotides, the CDR3 is TGTGCCAGCAGCGTGGGAAACACCATATATTTT.

The chain couples TRBV28 to TRBJ2-7; a possible D gene is TRBD2 (5 bases). The CDR3 length is 15 residues. The V gene lost 1 base and the J gene lost 3 bases, with 13 bases spanning the gap. Germline V gene sequence: CDR1 MDHEN, CDR2 SYDVKM. The CDR3 DNA sequence: TGTGCCAGCAGTTTATTCGGCGGGTCACACTACGAGCAGTACTTC. It yields the protein CASSLFGGSHYEQYF.

The rearrangement joins TRBV9 to TRBJ2-1; D not resolved. Deletions cut 0 bases from V and 5 bases from J, with 12 bases between. Germline CDR1 SGDLS, CDR2 YYNGEE. This CDR3 region has 15 residues. The CDR3 spells CASSVAPVVNNEQFF. CDR3 coding DNA: TGTGCCAGCAGCGTAGCCCCGGTCGTTAACAATGAGCAGTTCTTC.